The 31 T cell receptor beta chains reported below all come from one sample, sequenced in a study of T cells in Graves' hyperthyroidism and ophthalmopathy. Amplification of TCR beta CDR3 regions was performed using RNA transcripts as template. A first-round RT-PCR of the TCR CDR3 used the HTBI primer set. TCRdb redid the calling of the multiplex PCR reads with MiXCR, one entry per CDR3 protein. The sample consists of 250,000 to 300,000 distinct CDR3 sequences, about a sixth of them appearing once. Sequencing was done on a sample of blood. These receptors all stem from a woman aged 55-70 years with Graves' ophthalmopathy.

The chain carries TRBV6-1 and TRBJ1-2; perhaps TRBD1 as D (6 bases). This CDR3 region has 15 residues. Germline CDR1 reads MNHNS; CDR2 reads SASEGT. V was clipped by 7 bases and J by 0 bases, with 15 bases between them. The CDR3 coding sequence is TGTGCCAGCACAGTGCACAGGGCAGCTAACTATGGCTACACCTTC. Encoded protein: CASTVHRAANYGYTF.

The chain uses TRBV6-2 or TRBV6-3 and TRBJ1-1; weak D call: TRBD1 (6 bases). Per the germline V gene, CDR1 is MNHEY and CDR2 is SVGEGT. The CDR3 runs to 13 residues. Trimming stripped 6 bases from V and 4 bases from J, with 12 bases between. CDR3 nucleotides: TGTGCCAGCAGCCAACAGGGCTCCACTGAAGCTTTCTTT. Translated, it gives CASSQQGSTEAFF.

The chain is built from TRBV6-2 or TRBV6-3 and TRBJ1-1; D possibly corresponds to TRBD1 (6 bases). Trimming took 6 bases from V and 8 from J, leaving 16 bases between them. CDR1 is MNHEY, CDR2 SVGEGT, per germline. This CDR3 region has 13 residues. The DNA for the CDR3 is TGTGCCAGCAGGTGGACAGATACCTTAGAAGCTTTCTTT. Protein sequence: CASRWTDTLEAFF.

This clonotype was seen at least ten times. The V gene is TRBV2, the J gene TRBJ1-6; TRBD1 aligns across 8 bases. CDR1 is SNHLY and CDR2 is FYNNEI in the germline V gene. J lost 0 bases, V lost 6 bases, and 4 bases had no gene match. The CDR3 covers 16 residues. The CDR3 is CASRTGASSYNSPLHF. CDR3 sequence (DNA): TGTGCCAGCAGGACAGGGGCCAGCTCCTATAATTCACCCCTCCACTTT.

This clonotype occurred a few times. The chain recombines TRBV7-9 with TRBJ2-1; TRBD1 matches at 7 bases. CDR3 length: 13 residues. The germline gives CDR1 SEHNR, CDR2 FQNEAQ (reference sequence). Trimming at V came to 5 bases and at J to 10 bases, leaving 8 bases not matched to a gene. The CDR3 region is CASSPGQVREQFF. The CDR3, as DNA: TGTGCCAGCAGCCCAGGACAGGTACGAGAGCAGTTCTTC.

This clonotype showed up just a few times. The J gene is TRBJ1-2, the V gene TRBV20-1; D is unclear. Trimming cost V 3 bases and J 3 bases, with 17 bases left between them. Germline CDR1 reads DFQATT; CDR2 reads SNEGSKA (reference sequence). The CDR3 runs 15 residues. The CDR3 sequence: CSARAIGEQYYGYTF. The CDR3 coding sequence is TGCAGTGCTAGGGCTATTGGGGAGCAATACTATGGCTACACCTTC.

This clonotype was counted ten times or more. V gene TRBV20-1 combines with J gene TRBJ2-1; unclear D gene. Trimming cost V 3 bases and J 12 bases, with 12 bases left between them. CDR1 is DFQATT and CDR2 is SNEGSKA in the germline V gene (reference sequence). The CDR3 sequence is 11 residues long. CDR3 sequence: CSASTDRRQFF. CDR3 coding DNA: TGCAGTGCTAGCACCGACCGACGGCAGTTCTTC.

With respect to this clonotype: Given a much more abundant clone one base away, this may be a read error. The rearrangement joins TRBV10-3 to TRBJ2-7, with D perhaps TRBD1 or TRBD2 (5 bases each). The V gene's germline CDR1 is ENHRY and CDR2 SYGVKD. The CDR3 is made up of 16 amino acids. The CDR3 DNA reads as TGTGCCATCAGTGAGTGGCTGGGGACCAGCTCCTACGAGCAGCACTTC. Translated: CAISEWLGTSSYEQHF.

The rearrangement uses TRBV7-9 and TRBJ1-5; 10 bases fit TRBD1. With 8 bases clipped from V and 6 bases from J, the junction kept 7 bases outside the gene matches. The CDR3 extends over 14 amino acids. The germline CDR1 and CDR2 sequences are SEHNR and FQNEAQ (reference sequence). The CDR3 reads CASARTGGGQPQHF. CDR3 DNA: TGTGCCAGCGCGCGGACAGGGGGAGGTCAGCCCCAGCATTTT.

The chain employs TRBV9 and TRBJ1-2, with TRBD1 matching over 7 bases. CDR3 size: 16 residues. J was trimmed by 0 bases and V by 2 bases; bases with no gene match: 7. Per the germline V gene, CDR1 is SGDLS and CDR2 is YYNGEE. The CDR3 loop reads CASSVNRQGTNYGYTF. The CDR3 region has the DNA TGTGCCAGCAGCGTCAACCGACAGGGAACTAACTATGGCTACACCTTC.

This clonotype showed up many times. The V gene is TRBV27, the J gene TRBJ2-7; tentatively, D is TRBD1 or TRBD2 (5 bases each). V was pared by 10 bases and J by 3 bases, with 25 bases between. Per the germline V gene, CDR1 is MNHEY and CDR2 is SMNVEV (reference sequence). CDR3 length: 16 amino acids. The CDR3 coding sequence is TGTGCCACCACCCTCGAGGAGGAGGCAGGGAACTACGAGCAGTACTTC. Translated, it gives CATTLEEEAGNYEQYF.

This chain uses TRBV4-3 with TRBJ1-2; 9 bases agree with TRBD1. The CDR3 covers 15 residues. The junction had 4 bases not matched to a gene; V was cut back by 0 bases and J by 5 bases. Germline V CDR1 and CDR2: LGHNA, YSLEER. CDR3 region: CASSQDLQGAYGYTF. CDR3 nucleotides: TGCGCCAGCAGCCAAGACCTACAGGGGGCGTATGGCTACACCTTC.

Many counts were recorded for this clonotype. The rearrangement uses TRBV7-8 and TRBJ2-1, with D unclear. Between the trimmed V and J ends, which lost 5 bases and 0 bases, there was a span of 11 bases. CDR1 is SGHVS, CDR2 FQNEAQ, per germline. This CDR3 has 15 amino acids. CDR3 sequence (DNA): TGTGCCAGCAGCCCCGACATTGGCTCCTACAATGAGCAGTTCTTC. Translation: CASSPDIGSYNEQFF.

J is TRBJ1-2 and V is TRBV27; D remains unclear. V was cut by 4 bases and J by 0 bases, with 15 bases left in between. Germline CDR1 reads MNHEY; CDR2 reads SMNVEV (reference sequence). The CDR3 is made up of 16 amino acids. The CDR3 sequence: CASSSTTVETNYGYTF. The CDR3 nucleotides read TGTGCCAGCAGTTCAACTACAGTCGAAACTAACTATGGCTACACCTTC.

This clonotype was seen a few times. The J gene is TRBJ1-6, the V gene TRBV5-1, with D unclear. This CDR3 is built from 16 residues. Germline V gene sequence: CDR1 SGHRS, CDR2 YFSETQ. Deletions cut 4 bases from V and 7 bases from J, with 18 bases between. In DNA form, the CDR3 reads TGCGCCAGCAGCCAATGGCTGGGGTATCCAAATTCACCCCTCCACTTT. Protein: CASSQWLGYPNSPLHF.

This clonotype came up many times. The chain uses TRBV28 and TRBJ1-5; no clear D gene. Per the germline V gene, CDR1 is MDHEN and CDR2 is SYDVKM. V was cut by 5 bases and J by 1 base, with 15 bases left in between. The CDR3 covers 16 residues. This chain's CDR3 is CASSPGPWGSNQPQHF. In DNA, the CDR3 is TGTGCCAGCAGTCCTGGACCCTGGGGAAGCAATCAGCCCCAGCATTTT.

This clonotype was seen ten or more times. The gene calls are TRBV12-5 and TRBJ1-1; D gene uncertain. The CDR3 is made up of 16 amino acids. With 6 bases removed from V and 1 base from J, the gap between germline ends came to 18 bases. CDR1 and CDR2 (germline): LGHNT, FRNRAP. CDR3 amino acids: CASGSLLNSRNTEAFF. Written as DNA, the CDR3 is TGTGCTAGTGGCTCCCTTTTAAACAGTAGGAACACTGAAGCTTTCTTT. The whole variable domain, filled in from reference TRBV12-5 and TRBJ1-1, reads DARVTQTPRHKVTEMGQEVTMRCQPILGHNTVFWYRQTMMQGLELLAYFRNRAPLDDSGMPKDRFSAEMPDATLATLKIQPSEPRDSAVYFCASGSLLNSRNTEAFFGQGTRLTVV.

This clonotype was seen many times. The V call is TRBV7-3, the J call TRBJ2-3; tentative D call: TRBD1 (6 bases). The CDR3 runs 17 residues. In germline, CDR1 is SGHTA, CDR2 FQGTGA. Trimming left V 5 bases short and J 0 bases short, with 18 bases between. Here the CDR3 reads CASSDRQGPLSTDTQYF. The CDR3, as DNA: TGTGCCAGCAGCGACAGGCAGGGGCCGCTGAGCACAGATACGCAGTATTTT.

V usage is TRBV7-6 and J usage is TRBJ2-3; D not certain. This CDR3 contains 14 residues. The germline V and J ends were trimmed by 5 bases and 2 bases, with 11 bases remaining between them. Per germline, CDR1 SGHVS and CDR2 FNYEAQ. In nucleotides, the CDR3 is TGTGCCAGCAGCCGTGCCAGTTACACAGATACGCAGTATTTT. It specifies CASSRASYTDTQYF.

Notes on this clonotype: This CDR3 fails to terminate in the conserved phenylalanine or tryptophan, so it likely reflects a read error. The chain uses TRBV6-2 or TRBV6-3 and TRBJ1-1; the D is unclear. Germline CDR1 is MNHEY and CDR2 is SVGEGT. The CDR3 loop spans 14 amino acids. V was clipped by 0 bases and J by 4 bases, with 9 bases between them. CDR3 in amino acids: CASSYSMVATEAFL. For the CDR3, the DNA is TGTGCCAGCAGTTACTCGATGGTGGCCACTGAAGCTTTCCTT.

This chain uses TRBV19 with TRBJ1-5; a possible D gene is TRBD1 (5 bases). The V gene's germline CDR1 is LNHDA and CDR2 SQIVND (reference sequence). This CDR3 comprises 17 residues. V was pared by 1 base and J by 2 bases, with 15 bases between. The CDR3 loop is CASSIVWGKEGNQPQHF. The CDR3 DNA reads TGTGCCAGTAGTATAGTTTGGGGGAAGGAGGGCAATCAGCCCCAGCATTTT.

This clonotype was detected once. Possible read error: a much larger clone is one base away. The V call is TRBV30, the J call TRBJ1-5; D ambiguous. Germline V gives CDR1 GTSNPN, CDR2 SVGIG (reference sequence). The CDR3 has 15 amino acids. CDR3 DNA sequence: TGTGCCTGGAGTGTACCGGGGAACACACATCAGCCCCAGCGTTTT. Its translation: CAWSVPGNTHQPQRF.

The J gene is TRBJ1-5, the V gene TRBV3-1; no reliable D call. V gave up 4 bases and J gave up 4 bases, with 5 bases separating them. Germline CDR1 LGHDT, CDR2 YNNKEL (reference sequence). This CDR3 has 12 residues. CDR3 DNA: TGTGCCAGCAGCCGCCTTAATCAGCCCCAGCATTTT. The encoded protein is CASSRLNQPQHF.

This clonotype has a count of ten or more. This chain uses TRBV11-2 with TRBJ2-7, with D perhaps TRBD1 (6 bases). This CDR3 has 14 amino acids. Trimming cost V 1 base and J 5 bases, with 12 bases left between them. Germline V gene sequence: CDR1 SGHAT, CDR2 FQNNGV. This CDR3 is CASSLVGTPHEQYF. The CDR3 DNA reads TGTGCCAGCAGCTTAGTCGGGACACCCCACGAGCAGTACTTC.

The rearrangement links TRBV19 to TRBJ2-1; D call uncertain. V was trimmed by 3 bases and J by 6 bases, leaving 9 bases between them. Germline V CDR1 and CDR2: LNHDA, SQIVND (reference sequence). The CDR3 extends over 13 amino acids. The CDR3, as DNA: TGTGCCAGTAGTATTGTCAGCTCCAATGAGCAGTTCTTC. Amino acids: CASSIVSSNEQFF.

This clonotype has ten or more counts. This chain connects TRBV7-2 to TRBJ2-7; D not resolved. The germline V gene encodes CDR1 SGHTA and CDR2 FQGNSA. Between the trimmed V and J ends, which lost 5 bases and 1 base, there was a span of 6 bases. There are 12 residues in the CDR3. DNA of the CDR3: TGTGCCAGCAGCCTGCCTTCCTACGAGCAGTACTTC. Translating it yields CASSLPSYEQYF.

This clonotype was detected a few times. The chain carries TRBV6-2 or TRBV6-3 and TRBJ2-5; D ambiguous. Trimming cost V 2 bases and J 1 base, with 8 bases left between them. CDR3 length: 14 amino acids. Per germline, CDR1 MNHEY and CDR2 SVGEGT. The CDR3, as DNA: TGTGCCAGCAGTTACAGGGAAAGCCAAGAGACCCAGTACTTC. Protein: CASSYRESQETQYF.

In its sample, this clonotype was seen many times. The CDR3 region has the DNA TGTGCCAGCAGCTCCCCCACTAGCGGGAGGAGGGTAAACATTCAGTACTTC. It translates to CASSSPTSGRRVNIQYF. This chain joins TRBV3-1 and TRBJ2-4; 12 bases line up with TRBD2. Germline CDR1 reads LGHDT; CDR2 reads YNNKEL (reference sequence). This CDR3 contains 17 residues. Trimming cost V 5 bases and J 6 bases; bases outside gene matches: 11.

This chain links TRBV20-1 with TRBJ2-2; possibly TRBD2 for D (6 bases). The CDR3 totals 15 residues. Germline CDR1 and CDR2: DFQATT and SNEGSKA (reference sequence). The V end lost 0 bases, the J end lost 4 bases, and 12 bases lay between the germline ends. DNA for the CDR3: TGCAGTGCTAGAGATGAGGGACTGGCCACCGGGGAGCTGTTTTTT. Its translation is CSARDEGLATGELFF.

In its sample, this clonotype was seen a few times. DNA of the CDR3: TGTGCCAGCAGTTTATTGAGGGAATTGGGGACCCAGTACTTC. It codes for CASSLLRELGTQYF. The genes are TRBV28 and TRBJ2-5; tentatively, D is TRBD2 (5 bases). V dropped 1 base and J dropped 7 bases, with 13 bases sitting between them. This CDR3 has 14 amino acids. Germline V gives CDR1 MDHEN, CDR2 SYDVKM.

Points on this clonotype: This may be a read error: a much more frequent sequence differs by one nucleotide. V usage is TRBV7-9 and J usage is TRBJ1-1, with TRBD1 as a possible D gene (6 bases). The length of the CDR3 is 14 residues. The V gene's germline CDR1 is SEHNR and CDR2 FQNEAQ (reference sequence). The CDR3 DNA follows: TGTGCCAGTTATCCCCCCTCGAGGGGGACTGAAACTTTCTTT. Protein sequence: CASYPPSRGTETFF. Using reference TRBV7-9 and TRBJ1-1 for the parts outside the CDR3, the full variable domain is DTGVSQNPRHKITKRGQNVTFRCDPISEHNRLYWYRQTLGQGPEFLTYFQNEAQLEKSRLLSDRFSAERPKGSFSTLEIQRTEQGDSAMYLCASYPPSRGTETFFGQGTRLTVV.